Included here is one T cell receptor (beta chain) sequence, with context. Its antigen is unidentified. The length of the CDR3 is 12 residues. J lost 5 bases, V lost 8 bases, and 4 bases had no gene match. The germline gives CDR1 SQVTM, CDR2 ANQGSEA. The study ran its PCR with 60 Vbeta and 13 Jbeta primers. Profiling relied on immunoSEQ multiplex PCR, and the TCRdb table lists in-frame clones only, not all of them. Among 200,000 or so clones listed, approximately 82% were seen once. The data stem from a study of cytomegalovirus exposure and HLA in healthy donors. Overall study: The study placed around 85% of its roughly 410 genotyped donors in the Caucasian-associated ancestry cluster.

Findings and limits, study-wide: Some segments of the V type, notably TRBV6-2 and TRBV6-3, were excluded as indistinguishable. Earlier findings revealed that most TCR beta V segments proved productive either about 87% or about 30% of the time.

The sequence was collected from a man younger than 35 in good health and CMV-seronegative. Sequenced sample: PBMCs. The rearrangement joins TRBV29-1 to TRBJ2-2; TRBD2 matches at 8 bases. The CDR3 coding sequence is TGCAGCATACAGCGGGGGACCGGGGAGCTGTTTTTT. Protein product: CSIQRGTGELFF.